This is a list of T cell receptor beta chains from one sample in a study of blood T cell repertoires in COVID-19. Assay used: immunoSEQ multiplex PCR; TCRdb lists only in-frame clones, some missing. In the table there are about 300,000 clones, around nine tenths of which are singletons. The sample consisted of PBMCs or T cells enriched from blood (not recorded which). The source is a woman in her 30s who had recovered from COVID-19. CDR3s include the opening cysteine and the closing phenylalanine or tryptophan. A D gene is named only where the DNA matches it firmly. The size of a clone is reported for some rows only, either as once, few or many, or as a class for expanded clones.

length	V	size	D	J	CDR3	DNA
15	TRBV6-5	-	TRBD1	TRBJ2-5	CASSLDQGATETQYF	TGTGCCAGCAGCCTAGATCAGGGGGCCACGGAGACCCAGTACTTC
19	TRBV7-3	-	TRBD1	TRBJ2-6	CASSLNAGTVHSGANVLTF	TGTGCCAGCAGCTTAAACGCCGGGACAGTCCACTCTGGGGCCAACGTCCTGACTTTC
15	TRBV7-6	once	-	TRBJ1-5	CASSLRLRLEQPQHF	TGTGCCAGCAGCTTAAGGTTGAGGCTAGAGCAGCCCCAGCATTTT
15	TRBV4-1	-	-	TRBJ1-5	CASSQVGRSNQPQHF	TGCGCCAGCAGCCAAGTGGGCCGGAGCAATCAGCCCCAGCATTTT
14	TRBV29-1	-	TRBD1	TRBJ1-5	CSVQDRGSNQPQHF	TGCAGCGTTCAAGACAGGGGTAGCAATCAGCCCCAGCATTTT
17	TRBV19	-	-	TRBJ2-7	CASSIAGVSSAPYEQYF	TGTGCCAGTAGTATAGCGGGAGTATCATCCGCCCCCTACGAGCAGTACTTC
14	TRBV27	-	-	TRBJ2-2	CASIRAPGTGELFF	TGTGCCAGCATTAGGGCCCCGGGGACCGGGGAGCTGTTTTTT
17	TRBV4-2	few	-	TRBJ1-4	CASSQGRATATNEKLFF	TGTGCCAGCAGCCAAGGGCGGGCGACTGCAACTAATGAAAAACTGTTTTTT
15	TRBV5-8	-	-	TRBJ2-5	CASSLGASRKQTQYF	TGTGCCAGCAGCTTGGGTGCCTCGCGGAAACAGACCCAGTACTTC
14	TRBV27	-	TRBD1	TRBJ1-1	CASRKQGSNTEAFF	TGTGCCAGCAGGAAACAGGGGAGTAACACTGAAGCTTTCTTT
12	TRBV6-5	-	TRBD1	TRBJ1-2	CASSPQGWGYTF	TGTGCCAGCAGTCCACAGGGGTGGGGCTACACCTTC
13	TRBV29-1	-	-	TRBJ2-7	CSVEETSSYEQYF	TGCAGCGTTGAAGAGACATCTTCCTACGAGCAGTACTTC
16	TRBV7-9	-	-	TRBJ2-6	CASSSTRETGANVLTF	TGTGCCAGCAGCTCCACCCGGGAGACTGGGGCCAACGTCCTGACTTTC
15	TRBV5-4	-	TRBD2	TRBJ2-5	CASSEPGLAVETQYF	TGTGCCAGCAGCGAGCCGGGACTAGCTGTAGAGACCCAGTACTTC
13	TRBV7-2	-	-	TRBJ1-6	CASQSPSNSPLHF	TGTGCCAGCCAGAGCCCTAGTAATTCACCCCTCCACTTT
12	TRBV2	-	-	TRBJ2-5	CASSPERGTQYF	TGTGCCAGCAGTCCGGAAAGGGGGACCCAGTACTTC